The rows below give T cell receptor beta chains drawn from one sample of a study of kidney transplant recipient with SARS-CoV-2 infection. TCRdb independently ran MiXCR on the reads; one entry per CDR3 protein. The table lists under 300,000 distinct CDR3 sequences, 29% of them singletons. Sample: a blood sample, taken at baseline and on roughly day 120 from a kidney transplant recipient. These receptors were collected from a male patient in his thirties who had COVID-19 and was a kidney transplant recipient. Some T cells may be supplied by the graft donor. Each CDR3 is given with its conserved first and last residue. A D gene is named only where the DNA matches it firmly. Clone size appears in some rows only: once, few, many, or a class for an expanded clone.

>NA|NA|TRBJ2-3|TRBV9
CASSVGASTDTQYF
TGTGCCAGCAGCGTAGGCGCTAGCACAGATACGCAGTATTTT
>few|NA|TRBJ1-1|TRBV3-1
CASSRSSSGGTEAFF
TGTGCCAGCAGCCGAAGCTCTTCGGGGGGCACTGAAGCTTTCTTT
>many|TRBD2|TRBJ2-1|TRBV6-5
CASSLERGGYNEQFF
TGTGCCAGCAGTTTAGAGCGGGGCGGATACAATGAGCAGTTCTTC
>NA|TRBD1|TRBJ1-2|TRBV5-4
CASSPRNRQGKGYTF
TGTGCCAGCAGCCCAAGAAATCGACAGGGGAAGGGCTACACCTTC
>few|NA|TRBJ1-2|TRBV5-2
CASKRKTYGYTF
TGTGCCAGCAAACGAAAGACCTATGGCTACACCTTC
>many|NA|TRBJ1-1|TRBV12-3/TRBV12-4
CASSLPSNTEAFF
TGTGCCAGCAGCCTCCCCTCGAACACTGAAGCTTTCTTT
>many|NA|TRBJ1-2|TRBV12-5
CASGLGPLQGKTYGYTF
TGTGCTAGTGGTTTGGGGCCTTTGCAGGGAAAGACCTATGGCTACACCTTC
>few|NA|TRBJ1-2|TRBV10-1
CASSLNSRSRKTYGYTF
TGCGCCAGCAGTTTAAACTCAAGATCGCGAAAGACCTATGGCTACACCTTC
>few|TRBD1|TRBJ2-1|TRBV25-1
CASSYAGTAYYEQFF
TGTGCCAGCAGCTATGCCGGGACAGCCTATTATGAGCAGTTCTTC
>NA|NA|TRBJ1-2|TRBV6-5
CASSLMAPYGKTYGYTF
TGTGCCAGCAGTCTGATGGCGCCTTACGGAAAGACCTATGGCTACACCTTC
>NA|NA|TRBJ1-3|TRBV6-5
CASSEVFFGGNTIYF
TGTGCCAGCAGTGAGGTTTTTTTCGGGGGAAACACCATATATTTT
>many|TRBD1|TRBJ1-3|TRBV9
CASSGGRDREQGNTIYF
TGTGCCAGCAGCGGAGGCCGGGACAGGGAACAGGGAAACACCATATATTTT
>many|NA|TRBJ1-1|TRBV19
CASRPLVGPDTEAFF
TGTGCCAGTAGGCCGCTTGTGGGGCCGGACACTGAAGCTTTCTTT
>many|TRBD2|TRBJ2-3|TRBV28
CASSLLAGGADTQYF
TGTGCCAGCAGTTTGCTAGCGGGAGGGGCAGATACGCAGTATTTT
>many|NA|TRBJ2-1|TRBV11-2
CASSFSFRGLGEQFF
TGTGCCAGCAGCTTTAGCTTCCGGGGATTGGGTGAGCAGTTCTTC
>many|NA|TRBJ2-5|TRBV3-2
CASSQGSQGRTQYF
TGTGCCAGCAGCCAAGGCTCGCAGGGACGTACCCAGTACTTC
>many|NA|TRBJ1-2|TRBV6-4
CASSWRHSHGKTYGYTF
TGTGCCAGCAGTTGGCGCCACTCACACGGAAAGACCTATGGCTACACCTTC
>NA|NA|TRBJ1-2|TRBV7-6
CASSLKYESRKTYGYTF
TGTGCCAGCAGCCTAAAGTATGAATCTCGAAAGACCTATGGCTACACCTTC
>many|NA|TRBJ2-2|TRBV6-4
CASSDSDTGELFF
TGTGCCAGCAGTGACTCAGACACCGGGGAGCTGTTTTTT
>many|TRBD2|TRBJ2-7|TRBV4-1
CASSQGLAGVSYEQYF
TGCGCCAGCAGCCAAGGACTAGCGGGAGTCTCCTACGAGCAGTACTTC
>NA|NA|TRBJ2-1|TRBV19
CASSPPGFLGVAVGFF
TGTGCCAGTAGCCCACCCGGGTTCCTGGGTGTTGCGGTCGGGTTCTTC
>many|NA|TRBJ1-2|TRBV5-1
CASRSESVRKTYGYTF
TGCGCCAGCAGGAGTGAATCGGTTCGAAAGACCTATGGCTACACCTTC
>many|NA|TRBJ2-1|TRBV6-8
CASRPTIAEQFF
TGTGCCAGCAGGCCTACCATCGCTGAGCAGTTCTTC
>many|NA|TRBJ2-2|TRBV28
CASSLMAGQGPGELFF
TGTGCCAGCAGTTTAATGGCAGGGCAAGGTCCCGGGGAGCTGTTTTTT